A few counts support the clone carrying this T cell receptor (beta chain). The data were taken from a study of regulatory T cells in long-lasting Graves disease. Sequencing libraries for TCR beta were prepared with iRepertoire HTBI primers and Arm-PCR of CDR3 regions. TCRdb passed the multiplex PCR reads through MiXCR, listing each CDR3 protein once. The table has approximately 380,000 distinct CDR3 sequences, roughly 20% seen once; the top ten hold 20%. Time point described: persistent/refractory GD, antithyroid drugs over 5 years with positive TRAb. Making the TCR library involved RNA that had been extracted from PBMCs. From each patient, approximately 9 milliliters of peripheral blood was drawn and collected into an EDTA anticoagulant tube. This CDR3 has 14 amino acids.

The sequencing here drew on peripheral blood mononuclear cells (PBMCs), taken when the disease was refractory, from a patient treated with antithyroid drugs. The clonotype originates from a female donor with Graves disease. The rearrangement links TRBV3-2 to TRBJ1-1. TRBV3-2 is given as a pseudogene. The CDR3 region has the DNA TGTGCCAGCAGCCAAGTGGGGAGGGAGAGTGAAGCTTTCTTT. Protein: CASSQVGRESEAFF.